This T cell receptor beta chain came from a study of molecular identifiers for immune sequencing clone quantification. Broader study findings: Clonotypes surpassing 20 RNA copies contained over 98% of effector molecules, versus under 1% in naive cells.

From germline, CDR1 is MGHRA and CDR2 YSYEKL. The CDR3 spans 14 residues. Trimming cost V 8 bases and J 1 base, with 14 bases left between them. This clonotype was seen more than once but under ten times. Its antigen is currently unknown. TCRdb redid the calling of the PCR reads with MiXCR, one entry per CDR3 protein. This sample has over 90,000 distinct CDR3 sequences; 30% to 45% occur once, and the top ten carry approximately 9.8%. The origin of this receptor is a human donor in good health. Some libraries in this study had Jurkat cell RNA spiked in. V gene TRBV4-1 combines with J gene TRBJ1-1; D ambiguous. Sequences were obtained from naive CD8+ T cells from blood, with Jurkat cell RNA spiked in. The subset here: FACS-sorted CD8+CD4-CCR7+CD45RA+ naive T cells. In DNA form, the CDR3 reads TGCGCCAGCCAGCCCCTCGGAAGGAACACTGAAGCTTTCTTT. It translates to CASQPLGRNTEAFF.